Given below is one T cell receptor beta chain in context. The data are from a study of shared clonotypes between healthy human individuals. Study context: Each donor contributed plates that comprised three CD4 naive, three CD4 memory, two CD8 naive and one CD8 memory.

Germline CDR1 SEHNR, CDR2 FQNEAQ (reference sequence). V was cut by 3 bases and J by 1 base, with 10 bases left in between. The CDR3 has 14 residues. The protocol was immunoSEQ multiplex PCR, while the TCRdb copy is restricted to in-frame clones and leaves out a portion. Found here are roughly 1.5 million clones, around 98% of them singletons; the top ten hold roughly 0.45%. Sequencing used naive CD4+ T cells sorted from blood. Subset indicated: CD45RA+ positively selected. This clonotype was obtained from a man aged 25 to 45 in good health. The rearrangement joins TRBV7-9 to TRBJ2-7, with D hard to call. The CDR3 spells CASSFERVSYEQYF. The CDR3 bases are TGTGCCAGCAGCTTTGAGCGAGTGTCCTACGAGCAGTACTTC.